The source of this T cell receptor (beta chain) is a study of vaccination and CD4 T cells after COVID-19. Study information: Overlapping SARS-CoV-2, HCoV-NL63, HCoV-OC43 and HCoV-229E spike peptides were used to stimulate cells. Controls used CEFX viral epitopes (positive), HIV-1 Nef peptides (negative), or no peptide.

Oncomine TCR Beta short-read sequencing was applied to DNA from cultured CD4+ T cells. MiXCR, run by TCRdb on the PCR reads, gives a single entry per CDR3 protein. The sample lists more than 9,000 distinct CDR3 sequences, 20% to 25% occurring once. The CDR3 contains 18 residues. V was trimmed by 2 bases and J by 2 bases, leaving 22 bases between them. Per the germline V gene, CDR1 is MNHEY and CDR2 is SVGEGT. This clonotype was counted a few times. The antigen is undetermined. Treatment noted: roughly 11-day PBMC culture with coronavirus spike peptide pools or control peptides (ViraFEST assay). Healthy people receiving the vaccine had no prior SARS-CoV-2 infection, a status indicated by nucleocapsid antibodies testing negative before and after vaccination.

The rearrangement uses TRBV6-2 or TRBV6-3 and TRBJ2-7; the D gene is possibly TRBD2 (5 bases). Material: CD4+ T cells from blood, cultured in vitro, obtained before SARS-CoV-2 vaccination. The source is a human donor who received a COVID-19 vaccine. DNA of the CDR3: TGTGCCAGCAGTTACGTATTTGGGCAGGCGACTATTACCTACGAGCAGTACTTC. This translates into CASSYVFGQATITYEQYF.